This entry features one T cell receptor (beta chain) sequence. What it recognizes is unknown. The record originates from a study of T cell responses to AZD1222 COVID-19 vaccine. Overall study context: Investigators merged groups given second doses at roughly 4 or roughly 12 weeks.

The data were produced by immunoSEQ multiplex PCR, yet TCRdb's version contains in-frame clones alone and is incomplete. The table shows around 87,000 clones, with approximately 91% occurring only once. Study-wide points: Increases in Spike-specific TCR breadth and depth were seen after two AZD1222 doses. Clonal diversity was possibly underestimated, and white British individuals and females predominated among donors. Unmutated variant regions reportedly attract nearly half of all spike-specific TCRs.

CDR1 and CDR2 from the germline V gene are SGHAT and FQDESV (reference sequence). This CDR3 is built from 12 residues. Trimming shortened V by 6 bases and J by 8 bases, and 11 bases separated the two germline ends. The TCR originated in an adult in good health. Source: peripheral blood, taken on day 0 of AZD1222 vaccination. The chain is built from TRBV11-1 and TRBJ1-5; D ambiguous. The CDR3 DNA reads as TGTGCCAGCAGTCAAGGGCGAGAGCCCCAGCATTTT. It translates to CASSQGREPQHF. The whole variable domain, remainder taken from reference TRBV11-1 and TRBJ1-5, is EAEVAQSPRYKITEKSQAVAFWCDPISGHATLYWYRQILGQGPELLVQFQDESVVDDSQLPKDRFSAERLKGVDSTLKIQPAELGDSAMYLCASSQGREPQHFGDGTRLSIL.